These 6 T cell receptor beta chains share one sample of origin, sequenced in a study of blood T cells in healthy people across ages. A J-beta primer mix and a sample-barcoded 5' primer were used in a second PCR of about 7 to 12 cycles. MiXCR, run by TCRdb on the 5' RACE reads, gives a single entry per CDR3 protein. The data contain 700,000 to 800,000 distinct CDR3 sequences, roughly 45% of them singletons. The sample taken for sequencing was blood. These receptors were obtained from a woman aged 55 to 70 in good health.

This clonotype was picked up a small number of times. The genes are TRBV18 and TRBJ2-7, with D perhaps matching TRBD1 (6 bases). The ends were cut back, 2 bases at V and 4 bases at J, with 18 bases in the middle. In germline, CDR1 is KGHSH, CDR2 LQKENI. The length of the CDR3 is 16 residues. In DNA form, the CDR3 reads TGTGCCAGCTCACCAAAAAATGGGGGCGTAGCGTACGAGCAGTACTTC. Amino acid sequence: CASSPKNGGVAYEQYF.

This clonotype was picked up a small number of times. V and J are TRBV28 and TRBJ1-5; D is uncertain. The CDR3 contains 14 residues. V lost 1 base, J lost 4 bases, and 8 bases lay in between. Germline loops: CDR1 MDHEN, CDR2 SYDVKM. The CDR3 is CASSLYFGNQPQHF. CDR3 nucleotides: TGTGCCAGCAGTTTATATTTCGGGAATCAGCCCCAGCATTTT.

V gene TRBV20-1 combines with J gene TRBJ2-7; D is undetermined. CDR1 and CDR2 from the germline V gene are DFQATT and SNEGSKA (reference sequence). Trimming left V 2 bases short and J 0 bases short, with 11 bases between. The CDR3 spans 14 residues. CDR3 bases: TGCAGTGCTAGACTTGTCAGGAGCTCCTACGAGCAGTACTTC. Protein sequence: CSARLVRSSYEQYF.

The chain has TRBV7-3 and TRBJ2-3; 11 bases align to TRBD2. The trim removed 5 bases at V and 0 bases at J, leaving 10 bases unmatched. The CDR3 has 18 amino acids. Germline assignment: CDR1 SGHTA and CDR2 FQGTGA. The CDR3 sequence is CASSRHHLAGGSTDTQYF. For the CDR3, the DNA is TGTGCCAGCAGCCGCCACCACCTAGCGGGGGGAAGCACAGATACGCAGTATTTT. Filled out from reference TRBV7-3 and TRBJ2-3, the complete variable domain reads GAGVSQTPSNKVTEKGKYVELRCDPISGHTALYWYRQSLGQGPEFLIYFQGTGAADDSGLPNDRFFAVRPEGSVSTLKIQRTERGDSAVYLCASSRHHLAGGSTDTQYFGPGTRLTVL.

The chain combines TRBV29-1 with TRBJ2-2; D remains ambiguous. The CDR3 spans 13 residues. Trimming cost V 8 bases and J 2 bases, with 12 bases left between them. Looked up from germline, CDR1 is SQVTM and CDR2 is ANQGSEA. In nucleotides, the CDR3 is TGCAGCTCTGACAACCCAAACACCGGGGAGCTGTTTTTT. Its protein product is CSSDNPNTGELFF.

As concerns this clonotype: One end of the junction fails to match germline, which may point to a read error. The chain employs TRBV9 and TRBJ2-1, with 12 nucleotides matching TRBD2. Germline values: CDR1 SGDLS, CDR2 YYNGEE. The CDR3 extends over 15 amino acids. The CDR3 nucleotides read TGTGCCGGCAGCGTAGCGACTAGCGGGAGCAATGAGCAGTTCTTC. Its protein product is CAGSVATSGSNEQFF.